This paragraph reports one T cell receptor beta chain. This entry is derived from a study of control samples from healthy donors and cancer patients. The protocol was immunoSEQ multiplex PCR, while the TCRdb copy is restricted to in-frame clones and leaves out a portion. The repertoire holds roughly 80,000 clones, 70% to 90% seen once, with around 6% in the top ten. The germline gives CDR1 SGHTS, CDR2 YDEGEE. The CDR3 totals 16 residues. J lost 5 bases, V lost 4 bases, and 8 bases had no gene match. The V gene is TRBV5-8, the J gene TRBJ2-1, with TRBD2 identical over 11 bases. Input material: blood. This sequence was found in a woman aged 45 to 65 in good health. CDR3 region: CASSLLGTSGHNEQFF. The CDR3, as DNA: TGTGCCAGCAGCCTGCTTGGGACTAGCGGACACAATGAGCAGTTCTTC.